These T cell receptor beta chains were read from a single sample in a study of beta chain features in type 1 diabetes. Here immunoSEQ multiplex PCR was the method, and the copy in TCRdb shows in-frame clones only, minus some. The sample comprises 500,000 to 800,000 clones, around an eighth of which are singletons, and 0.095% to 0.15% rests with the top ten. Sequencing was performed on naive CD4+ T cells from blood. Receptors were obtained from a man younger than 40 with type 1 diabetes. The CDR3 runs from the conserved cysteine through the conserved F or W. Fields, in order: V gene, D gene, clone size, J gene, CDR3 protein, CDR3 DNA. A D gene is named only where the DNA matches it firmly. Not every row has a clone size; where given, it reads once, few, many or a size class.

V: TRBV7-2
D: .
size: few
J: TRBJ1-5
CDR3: CASSLRATANQPQHF
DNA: TGTGCCAGCAGCCTGAGGGCGACAGCTAATCAGCCCCAGCATTTT

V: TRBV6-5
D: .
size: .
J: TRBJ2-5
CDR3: CASSETQETQYF
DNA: TGTGCCAGCAGTGAGACCCAAGAGACCCAGTACTTC

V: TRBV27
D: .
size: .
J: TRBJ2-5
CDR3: CASSPKTPPSAQYF
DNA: TGTGCCAGCAGTCCTAAGACCCCCCCAAGTGCCCAGTACTTC

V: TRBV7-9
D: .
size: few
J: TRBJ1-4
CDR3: CASGPRANEKLFF
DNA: TGTGCCAGCGGCCCGCGGGCTAATGAAAAACTGTTTTTT

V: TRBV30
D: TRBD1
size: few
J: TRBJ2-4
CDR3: CAWSVKQGVNIQYF
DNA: TGTGCCTGGAGTGTAAAACAGGGGGTGAACATTCAGTACTTC

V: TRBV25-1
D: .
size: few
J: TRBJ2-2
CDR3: CASRHTGNTGELFF
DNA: TGTGCCAGCAGGCACACAGGGAACACCGGGGAGCTGTTTTTT

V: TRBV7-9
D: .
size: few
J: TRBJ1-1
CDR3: CASSRNTEAFF
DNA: TGTGCCAGCAGCAGAAACACTGAAGCTTTCTTT

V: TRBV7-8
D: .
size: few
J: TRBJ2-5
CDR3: CASSLVGQETQYF
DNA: TGTGCCAGCAGCTTAGTAGGCCAAGAGACCCAGTACTTC

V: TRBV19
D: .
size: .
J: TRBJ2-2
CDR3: CASSLDPTGELFF
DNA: TGTGCCAGTAGTCTCGACCCGACCGGGGAGCTGTTTTTT

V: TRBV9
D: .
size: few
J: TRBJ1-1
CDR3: CASSVASLPNTEAFF
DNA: TGTGCCAGCAGCGTAGCGTCTCTTCCGAACACTGAAGCTTTCTTT

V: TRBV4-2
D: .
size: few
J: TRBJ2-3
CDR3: CASSREASVGNTQYF
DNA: TGTGCCAGCAGCCGGGAAGCCTCGGTTGGCAATACGCAGTATTTT

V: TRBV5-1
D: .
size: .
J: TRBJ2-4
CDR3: CASSVTGQQNIQYF
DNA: TGCGCCAGCAGCGTTACAGGTCAGCAAAACATTCAGTACTTC

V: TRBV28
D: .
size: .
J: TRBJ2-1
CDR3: CASAGASYNEQFF
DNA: TGTGCCAGCGCCGGGGCCTCCTACAATGAGCAGTTCTTC

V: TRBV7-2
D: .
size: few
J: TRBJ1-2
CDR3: CASSLATGIKGNYGYTF
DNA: TGTGCCAGCAGCTTAGCTACAGGGATTAAAGGCAACTATGGCTACACCTTC

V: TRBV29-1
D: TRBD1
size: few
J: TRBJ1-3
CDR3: CSAADGTGGPSGNTIYF
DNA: TGCAGCGCAGCGGACGGGACAGGGGGCCCCTCTGGAAACACCATATATTTT

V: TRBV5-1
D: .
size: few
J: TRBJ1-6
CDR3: CASSSWAGGSPLHF
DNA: TGCGCCAGCAGCTCTTGGGCCGGTGGTTCACCCCTCCACTTT

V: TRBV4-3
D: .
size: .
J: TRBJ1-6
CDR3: CASSQSGTDNSPLHF
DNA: TGCGCCAGCAGCCAGTCTGGGACGGATAATTCACCCCTCCACTTT

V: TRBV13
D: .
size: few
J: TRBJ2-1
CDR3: CASSSSRGSDEQFF
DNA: TGTGCCAGCAGCTCCTCCCGCGGGTCGGATGAGCAGTTCTTC

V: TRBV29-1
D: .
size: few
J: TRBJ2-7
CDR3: CSVLGRAQFEQYF
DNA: TGCAGCGTTTTGGGCAGGGCGCAGTTCGAGCAGTACTTC

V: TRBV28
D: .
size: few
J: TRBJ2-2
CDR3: CASSFPPGELFF
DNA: TGTGCCAGCAGTTTCCCGCCCGGGGAGCTGTTTTTT

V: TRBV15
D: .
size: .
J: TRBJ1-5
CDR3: CATSRVQGGHQPQHF
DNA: TGTGCCACCAGCAGAGTACAGGGAGGACATCAGCCCCAGCATTTT

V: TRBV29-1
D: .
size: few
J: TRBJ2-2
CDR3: CSGRVLGNTGELFF
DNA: TGCAGCGGGAGGGTATTGGGTAACACCGGGGAGCTGTTTTTT

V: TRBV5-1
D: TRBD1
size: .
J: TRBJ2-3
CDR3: CASSSDRVRSDTQYF
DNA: TGCGCCAGCAGCAGCGACAGGGTGAGATCAGATACGCAGTATTTT

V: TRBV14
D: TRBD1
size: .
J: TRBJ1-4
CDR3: CASSQDRRDRGEKLFF
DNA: TGTGCCAGCAGCCAAGATCGGAGGGACAGGGGAGAAAAACTGTTTTTT

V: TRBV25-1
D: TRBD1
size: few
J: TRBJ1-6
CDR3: CASRRTGGHSPLHF
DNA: TGTGCCAGCAGAAGGACAGGGGGCCATTCACCCCTCCACTTT

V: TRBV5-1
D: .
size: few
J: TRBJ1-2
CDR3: CASSLEGDGYTF
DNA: TGCGCCAGCAGCTTGGAAGGGGATGGCTACACCTTC

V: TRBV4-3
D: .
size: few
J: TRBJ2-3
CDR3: CASSPVGRVSDTQYF
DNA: TGCGCCAGCAGCCCCGTGGGCCGAGTATCGGATACGCAGTATTTT

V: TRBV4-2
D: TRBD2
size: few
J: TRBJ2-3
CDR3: CASSRFGTSGNTDTQYF
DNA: TGTGCCAGCAGCCGCTTCGGGACTAGCGGAAACACAGATACGCAGTATTTT

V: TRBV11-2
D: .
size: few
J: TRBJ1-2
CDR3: CASSLDRRGVGYGYTF
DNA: TGTGCCAGCAGCTTAGATCGGAGGGGCGTCGGCTATGGCTACACCTTC

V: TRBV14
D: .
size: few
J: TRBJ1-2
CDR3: CASSQDRVYGYTF
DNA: TGTGCCAGCAGCCAGGATCGGGTCTATGGCTACACCTTC

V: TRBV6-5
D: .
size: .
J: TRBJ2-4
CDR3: CASSYSIGAKNIQYF
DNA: TGTGCCAGCAGTTACTCGATCGGGGCCAAAAACATTCAGTACTTC

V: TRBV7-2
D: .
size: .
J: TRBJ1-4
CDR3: CASSPSVFEKLFF
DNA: TGTGCCAGCAGCCCATCGGTCTTCGAAAAACTGTTTTTT

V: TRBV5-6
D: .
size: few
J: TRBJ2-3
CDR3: CASSLRRQTLRTDTQYF
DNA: TGTGCCAGCAGCTTGAGACGACAGACACTTCGCACAGATACGCAGTATTTT

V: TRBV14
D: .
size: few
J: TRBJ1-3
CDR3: CASSQEWAGGGGSGNTIYF
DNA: TGTGCCAGCAGCCAAGAATGGGCCGGCGGTGGTGGCTCTGGAAACACCATATATTTT

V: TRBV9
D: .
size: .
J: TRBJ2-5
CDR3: CASSVGNGGSETQYF
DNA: TGTGCCAGCAGCGTAGGTAATGGGGGATCAGAGACCCAGTACTTC

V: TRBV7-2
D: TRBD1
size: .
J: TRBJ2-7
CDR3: CASSSFRDRTSYEQYF
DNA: TGTGCCAGCAGCTCATTCAGGGACAGAACATCCTACGAGCAGTACTTC

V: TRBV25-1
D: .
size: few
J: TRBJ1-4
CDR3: CASSESLRVHNEKLFF
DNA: TGTGCCAGCAGTGAGTCCCTCAGGGTCCACAATGAAAAACTGTTTTTT

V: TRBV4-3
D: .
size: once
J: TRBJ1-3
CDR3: CASSQDLGQGWDTIYF
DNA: TGCGCCAGCAGCCAAGACTTGGGGCAGGGGTGGGACACCATATATTTT

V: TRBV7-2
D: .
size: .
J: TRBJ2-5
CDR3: CASSSLYPRGAGETQYF
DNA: TGTGCCAGCAGCTCCCTGTACCCCCGGGGGGCCGGAGAGACCCAGTACTTC

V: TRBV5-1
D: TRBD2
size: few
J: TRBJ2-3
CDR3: CASSREAGRAADTQYF
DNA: TGCGCCAGCAGCCGGGAGGCGGGAAGGGCCGCAGATACGCAGTATTTT

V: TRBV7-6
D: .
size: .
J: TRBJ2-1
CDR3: CASSRVGAQGYNEQFF
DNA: TGTGCCAGCAGCAGGGTGGGGGCGCAGGGCTACAATGAGCAGTTCTTC

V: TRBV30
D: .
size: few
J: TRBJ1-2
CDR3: CAWSVGGRSGGYTF
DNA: TGTGCCTGGAGTGTCGGAGGGAGGTCGGGTGGCTACACCTTC

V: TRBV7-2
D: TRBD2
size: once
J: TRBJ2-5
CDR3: CASSLGSGRGQETQYF
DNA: TGTGCCAGCAGCTTAGGGAGTGGGAGGGGCCAAGAGACCCAGTACTTC